This TCR beta chain was sequenced during a study of T-cell memory formation after mild COVID-19. V was trimmed by 5 bases and J by 5 bases, leaving 16 bases between them. The V gene's germline CDR1 is PRHDT and CDR2 FYEKMQ (reference sequence). The CDR3 runs 15 residues. One entry per CDR3 protein results from TCRdb running MiXCR on the 5' RACE reads. The sample includes roughly 350,000 distinct CDR3 sequences, around 21% of them seen just once. The source material was PBMCs or a T cell subset sorted from them (not recorded which). The chain has TRBV13 and TRBJ2-1; TRBD2 might be the D (6 bases). The sequence was collected from an adult woman who had mild COVID-19 (a few samples of this study predate the infection). Cell type and time point are not known. The CDR3 DNA follows: TGTGCCAGCAGCCTGCGACTAGACCTCCACAATGAGCAGTTCTTC. It yields the protein CASSLRLDLHNEQFF.